This T cell receptor (beta chain) was recovered during a study of blood T cell repertoires in COVID-19. Study-wide context: COVID-19 samples, acute and convalescent, were from the United States, Italy and Spain. PBMCs, B-cell-depleted T cells, or T cells provided the cDNA or gDNA that made up the material.

Sequencing used immunoSEQ multiplex PCR; TCRdb keeps in-frame clones, though not all of them. The sample holds hundreds of thousands of clones, approximately 88% seen once. CDR1 SGHTA and CDR2 FQGNSA come from the germline V gene. V was pared by 5 bases and J by 0 bases, with 5 bases of the junction left unmatched. The CDR3 is 15 amino acids. Cohorts were assigned according to the clinical history that participants reported. The study counted Cohort 3 donors as recovered given two negative PCRs, clearance, or symptom resolution. The chain has TRBV7-2 and TRBJ1-1; 8 nucleotides line up with TRBD1. Sequenced input: PBMCs or T cells enriched from blood (not recorded which). This TCR came from a woman younger than 30 who had recovered from COVID-19. CDR3 DNA: TGTGCCAGCAGCCCTCAGGGGGCCTTGAACACTGAAGCTTTCTTT. It translates to CASSPQGALNTEAFF.